A single TCR beta chain is shown here with its context. Its antigen is currently unknown. The data were obtained in a study of T cell responses to AZD1222 COVID-19 vaccine. Whole-study findings and limits: Clonal diversity may have been underestimated in mostly white British donors. Increased Spike-specific TCR breadth and depth were observed after two AZD1222 doses. Just a handful of AZD1222 recipients were seropositive at baseline.

The method was immunoSEQ multiplex PCR; TCRdb's version includes in-frame clones alone and lacks a portion of them. The sample holds around 99,000 clones; under 95% are singletons and the top ten take around 5.9%. The specimen comprised peripheral blood, sampled 28 days after the second AZD1222 dose. The TCR was taken from an adult who received the AZD1222 COVID-19 vaccine.

CDR3 in DNA: TGTGCCAGTAGTATGTCACTGGATTACAATGAGCAGTTCTTC. It is translated as CASSMSLDYNEQFF. The chain recombines TRBV19 with TRBJ2-1; the D is unclear. V lost 3 bases to trimming and J lost 4 bases, with 10 bases between them. The length of the CDR3 is 14 residues. Germline V gene lookup returns CDR1 LNHDA and CDR2 SQIVND (reference sequence). Complete variable domain (other parts from reference TRBV19 and TRBJ2-1): DGGITQSPKYLFRKEGQNVTLSCEQNLNHDAMYWYRQDPGQGLRLIYYSQIVNDFQKGDIAEGYSVSREKKESFPLTVTSAQKNPTAFYLCASSMSLDYNEQFFGPGTRLTVL.